What follows are 26 T cell receptor beta chains derived from one specimen sequenced in a study of breast tumors, draining lymph nodes, adjacent tissues. Axillary draining lymph nodes of breast cancer patients supplied the node samples. TCRdb called the multiplex PCR reads again in MiXCR, with one record for every CDR3 protein. Of under 150,000 distinct CDR3 sequences in the sample, nearly 20% were seen once. The specimen sequenced was axillary lymph node tissue. These receptors all come from a female donor with breast cancer. Some clones in this sample may be carry-over from other donors' samples.

This clonotype has ten or more counts. The rearrangement joins TRBV7-9 to TRBJ2-5, with TRBD2 identical over 9 bases. The CDR3 spans 15 residues. The V gene end was trimmed by 1 base and the J gene end by 3 bases; junction bases not matched to a gene: 3. CDR1 is SEHNR, CDR2 FQNEAQ, per germline (reference sequence). In nucleotides, the CDR3 is TGTGCCAGCAGCTTAGGGGTAGCGGGGGAAGAGACCCAGTACTTC. This codes for CASSLGVAGEETQYF.

In its sample, this clonotype was seen once. Since a much larger clone is just one base distant, this may be a read error. The rearrangement joins TRBV11-1 to TRBJ2-3; perhaps TRBD2 as D (6 bases). The CDR3 length is 16 residues. Germline CDR1 reads SGHAT; CDR2 reads FQDESV (reference sequence). CDR3 sequence (DNA): TGTGCCAGCAGCTTAAATTGGGCGGGGAGCACAGATAGGCAGTATTTT. This codes for CASSLNWAGSTDRQYF.

This chain uses TRBV9 with TRBJ2-3; D call uncertain. Germline values: CDR1 SGDLS, CDR2 YYNGEE. The ends were cut back, 0 bases at V and 1 base at J, with 9 bases in the middle. The CDR3 totals 15 residues. As DNA, the CDR3 is TGTGCCAGCAGCGTAGAGGGTGGTCGCACAGATACGCAGTATTTT. As protein: CASSVEGGRTDTQYF. Full variable domain (rest looked up from reference TRBV9 and TRBJ2-3): DSGVTQTPKHLITATGQRVTLRCSPRSGDLSVYWYQQSLDQGLQFLIQYYNGEERAKGNILERFSAQQFPDLHSELNLSSLELGDSALYFCASSVEGGRTDTQYFGPGTRLTVL.

This clonotype was seen repeatedly, ten times or more. The chain uses TRBV24-1 and TRBJ2-1; D remains unclear. The V and J ends lost 1 base and 8 bases respectively, with 5 bases between them. The CDR3 covers 12 residues. The germline V gene has CDR1 KGHDR and CDR2 SFDVKD. The CDR3 loop reads CATSDFGDEQFF. The CDR3 region has the DNA TGTGCCACCAGTGATTTCGGCGATGAGCAGTTCTTC.

Of note for this clonotype: With a much larger clone just one base away, this may be a read error. The chain employs TRBV20-1 and TRBJ2-2, with D perhaps matching TRBD1 or TRBD2 (5 bases each). Germline CDR1 DFQATT, CDR2 SNEGSKA (reference sequence). The CDR3 runs 15 residues. The chain's CDR3 is CSARFGGANTGELSF. The CDR3 region has the DNA TGCAGTGCTAGATTTGGGGGAGCGAACACCGGGGAGCTGTCTTTT.

On this clonotype itself: A clone one base away is much larger, so this may be a read error. This chain uses TRBV6-1 with TRBJ2-7; D is ambiguous. Germline lookup yields CDR1 MNHNS and CDR2 SASEGT. V lost 6 bases, J lost 2 bases, and 8 bases lay in between. The CDR3 contains 12 residues. The DNA for the CDR3 is TGTGCCAGCAGGCGAGTGGCCTACGAGCAGTACTTC. Translation: CASRRVAYEQYF.

Concerning this clonotype itself: A much larger clone differs from this one at a single base, so this may be a read error. The genes are TRBV6-1 and TRBJ2-1, with TRBD2 matching over 7 bases. V dropped 7 bases and J dropped 8; count of bases not matched to a gene: 11. The CDR3 has 14 amino acids. The germline gives CDR1 MNHNS, CDR2 SASEGT. The CDR3 loop is CASMSSGFYDEQFF. The CDR3 bases are TGTGCCAGCATGTCTAGCGGTTTTTACGATGAGCAGTTCTTC.

There are many counts of this clonotype. The V and J genes are TRBV9 and TRBJ2-5; 7 bases line up with TRBD1. The CDR3 consists of 15 residues. Germline CDR1 SGDLS, CDR2 YYNGEE. V lost 3 bases and J lost 5; bases outside the gene matches: 10. CDR3 amino acids: CASSAGTDLRETQYF. DNA for the CDR3: TGTGCCAGCAGCGCAGGGACAGACCTCCGCGAGACCCAGTACTTC.

There are many counts of this clonotype. The V call is TRBV12-3 or TRBV12-4, the J call TRBJ1-2; D uncertain. The CDR3 consists of 17 residues. Trimming removed 5 bases from V and 1 base from J, with 20 bases in between. CDR3 DNA: TGTGCCAGCAGTCCAAACGACGGGAAATACTTTAACTATGGCTACACCTTC. It specifies CASSPNDGKYFNYGYTF.

This clonotype was detected many times. The rearrangement links TRBV3-1 to TRBJ2-7; weak D call: TRBD1 (6 bases). The CDR3 has 15 amino acids. V was shortened by 3 bases and J by 7 bases, with 19 bases between the two germline ends. CDR1 and CDR2 (germline): LGHDT, YNNKEL (reference sequence). CDR3 in amino acids: CASSQSPTGDFEQYF. The CDR3 DNA reads TGTGCCAGCAGCCAGTCACCGACAGGAGATTTTGAGCAGTACTTC.

The sample holds many counts of this clonotype. This chain joins TRBV11-2 and TRBJ2-2; TRBD1 aligns across 11 bases. V lost 6 bases to trimming and J lost 3 bases; unmatched junction nucleotides: 6. The CDR3 has 16 amino acids. The germline gives CDR1 SGHAT, CDR2 FQNNGV. CDR3 sequence: CASRITGQGDTGELFF. DNA for the CDR3: TGTGCCAGCAGAATAACGGGACAGGGGGACACCGGGGAGCTGTTTTTT.

This clonotype showed up many times. This chain joins TRBV20-1 and TRBJ2-2, with TRBD2 matching over 12 bases. In germline, CDR1 is DFQATT, CDR2 SNEGSKA (reference sequence). V shed 5 bases and J 3 bases; nucleotides not matched to a gene: 1. CDR3 length equals 14 residues. The CDR3: CSALAGGHTGELFF. In nucleotides, the CDR3 is TGCAGTGCTCTAGCGGGGGGGCACACCGGGGAGCTGTTTTTT.

The sample holds many counts of this clonotype. The chain couples TRBV3-1 to TRBJ2-5; D is perhaps TRBD1 or TRBD2 (5 bases each). V was cut by 6 bases and J by 4 bases, with 18 bases left in between. This CDR3 contains 15 residues. Germline V gene sequence: CDR1 LGHDT, CDR2 YNNKEL (reference sequence). The CDR3 reads CASSHDYTGLETQYF. The DNA for the CDR3 is TGTGCCAGCAGTCACGACTATACAGGTTTAGAGACCCAGTACTTC.

This clonotype was picked up a small number of times. V usage is TRBV12-3 or TRBV12-4 and J usage is TRBJ1-3; D is possibly TRBD1 (5 bases). CDR3 size: 16 residues. V lost 3 bases and J 4 bases, leaving 16 bases between the germline ends. The CDR3 sequence is CASSFPPGGLGNTIYF. For the CDR3, the DNA is TGTGCCAGCAGTTTTCCCCCGGGGGGTCTAGGAAACACCATATATTTT.

V is TRBV4-1 and J is TRBJ2-7; D not resolved. The germline V gene encodes CDR1 MGHRA and CDR2 YSYEKL. CDR3 length: 14 residues. V was shortened by 8 bases and J by 0 bases, with 14 bases between the two germline ends. The CDR3 coding sequence is TGCGCCAGCTCCCGGACCATGTCCTCCTACGAGCAGTACTTC. Protein: CASSRTMSSYEQYF.

In the case of this clonotype: A much larger clone is a single base away; this may be a read error. The gene calls are TRBV5-8 and TRBJ2-2; weak D call: TRBD2 (6 bases). Germline V gives CDR1 SGHTS, CDR2 YDEGEE. This CDR3 is 14 amino acids long. In nucleotides, the CDR3 is TGTGCCAGCAGCTTGGATCATAACACCGGGGGGCTGTTTTTT. It encodes CASSLDHNTGGLFF.

This clonotype was detected many times. The rearrangement links TRBV2 to TRBJ2-5, with 7 bases fitting TRBD1. The CDR3 is made up of 13 amino acids. The V gene's germline CDR1 is SNHLY and CDR2 FYNNEI. Trimming at V came to 4 bases and at J to 6 bases, leaving 5 bases not matched to a gene. CDR3 sequence: CASSGQGEKTQYF. The CDR3 DNA follows: TGTGCCAGCAGTGGACAGGGCGAAAAGACCCAGTACTTC.

This clonotype was found many times. The CDR3 reads CSASPVGGYQETQYF. The CDR3, as DNA: TGCAGTGCTAGTCCGGTCGGCGGATACCAAGAGACCCAGTACTTC. V usage is TRBV20-1 and J usage is TRBJ2-5; D is ambiguous. Germline CDR1 is DFQATT and CDR2 is SNEGSKA (reference sequence). Trimming pared 3 bases from V and 0 bases from J, leaving 14 bases between. The CDR3 is 15 residues long.

The sample holds many counts of this clonotype. This rearrangement joins TRBV6-5 to TRBJ1-5, with D perhaps matching TRBD1 (5 bases). Germline CDR1 and CDR2: MNHEY and SVGAGI. Trimming shortened V by 8 bases and J by 3 bases, and 11 bases separated the two germline ends. The CDR3 contains 13 residues. The CDR3 sequence is CASSQGSNQPQHF. The CDR3 DNA is TGTGCCAGCTCCCAGGGTTCCAATCAGCCCCAGCATTTT.

The chain is built from TRBV28 and TRBJ2-2, with D perhaps assigned TRBD1 or TRBD2 (5 bases each). The CDR3 runs to 15 residues. V lost 2 bases and J lost 3, with 10 bases in between. CDR1 MDHEN and CDR2 SYDVKM come from the germline V gene. DNA of the CDR3: TGTGCCAGCAGTTTAAGGGGAGACCACACCGGGGAGCTGTTTTTT. This encodes CASSLRGDHTGELFF.

This clonotype was counted ten times or more. The chain joins TRBV25-1 to TRBJ1-5; 8 bases match TRBD1. V trimming: 4 bases; J trimming: 2 bases; junction bases outside the gene matches: 7. The CDR3 contains 16 residues. Germline CDR1 reads MGHDK; CDR2 reads SYGVNS. CDR3 sequence (DNA): TGTGCCAGCAGTGGAGACAGGGGTTGGGGCAATCAGCCCCAGCATTTT. Translated: CASSGDRGWGNQPQHF.

This clonotype was found many times. This chain connects TRBV20-1 to TRBJ2-3; the D is unclear. The CDR3 runs 10 residues. V was clipped by 3 bases and J by 6 bases, with 4 bases between them. Germline CDR1 and CDR2: DFQATT and SNEGSKA (reference sequence). The CDR3 here is CSASWDTQYF. DNA for the CDR3: TGCAGTGCTAGTTGGGATACGCAGTATTTT.

This clonotype was seen many times. The V gene is TRBV7-9, the J gene TRBJ2-1, with D unclear. The CDR3 is 12 amino acids. The germline gives CDR1 SEHNR, CDR2 FQNEAQ (reference sequence). Trimming shortened V by 6 bases and J by 9 bases, and 12 bases separated the two germline ends. Here the CDR3 DNA reads TGTGCCAGCAGTTTCTCCTCCCTTGAGCAGTTCTTC. This sequence encodes CASSFSSLEQFF.

This clonotype was seen at least ten times. V is TRBV5-1 and J is TRBJ2-1; D is ambiguous. CDR1 is SGHRS and CDR2 is YFSETQ in the germline V gene. The V gene lost 5 bases and the J gene lost 7 bases, with 7 bases spanning the gap. This CDR3 region has 11 residues. The CDR3 DNA reads as TGCGCCAGCAGAAGTCTAAATGAGCAGTTCTTC. It specifies CASRSLNEQFF.

This clonotype was observed at least ten times. This chain joins TRBV5-1 and TRBJ2-7, with TRBD1 matching over 7 bases. The CDR3 is made up of 13 amino acids. V lost 0 bases, J lost 6 bases, and 3 bases stayed unmatched. Germline CDR1 reads SGHRS; CDR2 reads YFSETQ. The CDR3 coding sequence is TGCGCCAGCAGCTTGGTAGGGGGCGTCGAGCAGTACTTC. This translates into CASSLVGGVEQYF.

This clonotype was picked up many times. The J gene is TRBJ1-2, the V gene TRBV2, with TRBD1 identical over 8 bases. The CDR3 contains 15 residues. Germline values: CDR1 SNHLY, CDR2 FYNNEI. The V gene end was trimmed by 3 bases and the J gene end by 1 base; junction bases not matched to a gene: 4. This CDR3 is CASSDQGASNYGYTF. The CDR3 DNA is TGTGCCAGCAGTGATCAGGGGGCGAGTAACTATGGCTACACCTTC.